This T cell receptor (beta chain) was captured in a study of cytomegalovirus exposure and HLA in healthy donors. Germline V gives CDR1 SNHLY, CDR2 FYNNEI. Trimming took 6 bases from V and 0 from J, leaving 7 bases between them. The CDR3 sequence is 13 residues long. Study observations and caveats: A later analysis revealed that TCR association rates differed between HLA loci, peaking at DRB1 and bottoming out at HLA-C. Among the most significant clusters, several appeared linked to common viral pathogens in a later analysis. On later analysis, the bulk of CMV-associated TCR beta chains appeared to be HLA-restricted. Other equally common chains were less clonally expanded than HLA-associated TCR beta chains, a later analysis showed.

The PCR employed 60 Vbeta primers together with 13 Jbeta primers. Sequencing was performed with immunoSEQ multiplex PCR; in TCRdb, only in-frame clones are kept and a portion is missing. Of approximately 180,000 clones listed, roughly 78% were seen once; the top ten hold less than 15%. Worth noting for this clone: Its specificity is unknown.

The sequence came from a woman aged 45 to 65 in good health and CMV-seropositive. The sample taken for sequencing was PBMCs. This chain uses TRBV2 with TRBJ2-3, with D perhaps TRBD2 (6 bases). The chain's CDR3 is CASRRGSTDTQYF. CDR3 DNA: TGTGCCAGCAGACGGGGGAGCACAGATACGCAGTATTTT.